This T cell receptor beta chain came from a study of radiation and T cells in renal cell carcinoma. The overall study: Nephrectomy followed 15 Gy stereotactic body radiation by 4 weeks.

The data were produced by immunoSEQ multiplex PCR, yet TCRdb's version contains in-frame clones alone and is incomplete. The table lists 150,000 or so clones, 80% to 90% of them singletons. Study conclusions and caveats: No pretreatment tumor biopsies were available for baseline clonotypes.

Time point specified: blood 2 weeks post-SBRT. Indicated treatment: 15 Gy SBRT to primary tumor, nephrectomy 4 weeks later. Blood was sampled at baseline, 2 weeks and 4 weeks after SBRT. Note on this clone: Antigen specificity is unknown.

J lost 2 bases, V lost 8 bases, and 6 bases had no gene match. The CDR3 length is 16 residues. The germline gives CDR1 SNHLY, CDR2 FYNNEI. This sequence was found in a woman aged 45-60 years with renal cell carcinoma. The source material was blood, sampled from a patient whose treatment included radiotherapy and nephrectomy. V usage is TRBV2 and J usage is TRBJ1-4, with 12 bases aligning to TRBD1. The CDR3 is CASSRGQGATNEKLFF. The CDR3 DNA follows: TGTGCCAGCTCCCGGGGACAGGGGGCTACTAATGAAAAACTGTTTTTT.